A single sample gave rise to the 9 T cell receptor beta chains below, sequenced in a study of blood T cell repertoires in COVID-19. Libraries were prepared by immunoSEQ multiplex PCR; TCRdb keeps only in-frame clonotypes and omits some of them. The sample lists hundreds of thousands of clones; about 90% were seen once. Specimen: peripheral blood. These receptors were obtained from a young man with active or convalescent COVID-19.

V usage is TRBV27 and J usage is TRBJ2-2; 11 nucleotides line up with TRBD1. V dropped 10 bases and J dropped 7; count of bases not matched to a gene: 8. CDR1 MNHEY and CDR2 SMNVEV come from the germline V gene (reference sequence). The CDR3 runs to 14 residues. As DNA, the CDR3 is TGTGCCATCCGGACAGGGGGCGCGGGCGGGGAGCTGTTTTTT. Its protein product is CAIRTGGAGGELFF.

V and J are TRBV5-1 and TRBJ2-1; 12 positions agree with TRBD2. Trimming at V came to 4 bases and at J to 6 bases, leaving 11 bases not matched to a gene. CDR3 length: 17 amino acids. Germline assignment: CDR1 SGHRS and CDR2 YFSETQ. The CDR3 region is CASSPHPLAGGRNEQFF. The CDR3 nucleotides read TGCGCCAGCAGCCCACATCCTCTAGCGGGAGGGCGCAATGAGCAGTTCTTC.

J is TRBJ2-7 and V is TRBV4-3, with D possibly matching TRBD1 (6 bases). The length of the CDR3 is 13 residues. Per the germline V gene, CDR1 is LGHNA and CDR2 is YSLEER. Trimming left V 0 bases short and J 6 bases short, with 9 bases between. CDR3 sequence: CASSQDQGLEQYF. The CDR3 nucleotides read TGCGCCAGCAGCCAAGATCAGGGGCTCGAGCAGTACTTC.

This clone was seen just once. This chain connects TRBV13 to TRBJ1-5; 7 bases line up with TRBD1. The germline V gene encodes CDR1 PRHDT and CDR2 FYEKMQ (reference sequence). This CDR3 is built from 14 residues. V lost 3 bases and J lost 4; bases outside the gene matches: 3. The CDR3: CASSFGTDNQPQHF. The CDR3 coding sequence is TGTGCCAGCAGCTTCGGGACAGATAATCAGCCCCAGCATTTT.

This chain connects TRBV5-4 to TRBJ1-4; 7 nucleotides agree with TRBD1. This CDR3 is built from 16 residues. Trimming cost V 3 bases and J 8 bases; bases outside gene matches: 13. The germline V gene has CDR1 SGHNT and CDR2 YYREEE (reference sequence). CDR3 nucleotides: TGTGCCAGCAGCTCTCCGACAGGGACCAGTCAGGAAAAACTGTTTTTT. Translating it yields CASSSPTGTSQEKLFF.

The genes are TRBV3-1 (or the pseudogene TRBV3-2) and TRBJ2-1, with D perhaps matching TRBD1 (6 bases). Germline lookup yields CDR1 LGHDT and CDR2 YNNKEL (reference sequence). With 3 bases removed from V and 7 bases from J, the gap between germline ends came to 22 bases. There are 17 residues in the CDR3. The CDR3 DNA reads TGTGCCAGCAGCCAGATAACCGGGACACCCCTGGGAAATGAGCAGTTCTTC. Translation: CASSQITGTPLGNEQFF.

As regards this clone: Sequence at one end of the junction differs from germline and may be a read error. V and J are TRBV6-2 or TRBV6-3 and TRBJ2-7, with 9 bases identical to TRBD2. Germline CDR1 MNHEY, CDR2 SVGEGT. The CDR3 is 15 amino acids. Written as DNA, the CDR3 is TGTGCCAGCACTTACAGAGCGGGAGGCATCTACGAGCAGTACTTC. It yields the protein CASTYRAGGIYEQYF.

This clone was seen just once. The chain carries TRBV4-2 and TRBJ2-1, with 7 bases identical to TRBD2. J gave up 5 bases and V 3 bases, and 10 bases lay outside the gene matches. CDR3 length: 16 amino acids. Germline V gene lookup returns CDR1 LGHNA and CDR2 YNFKEQ. CDR3 DNA: TGTGCCAGCAGCCACTCCGATAGCGGGTCGGACAATGAGCAGTTCTTC. Translating it yields CASSHSDSGSDNEQFF.

The V gene is TRBV28, the J gene TRBJ1-2; TRBD1 is a possible D gene (5 bases). Germline CDR1 is MDHEN and CDR2 is SYDVKM. The CDR3 totals 15 residues. The V and J ends lost 6 bases and 3 bases respectively, with 17 bases between them. DNA for the CDR3: TGTGCCAGCAGCCCTGGCAGGGTAGGTGACTATGGCTACACCTTC. Its translation is CASSPGRVGDYGYTF.